A selection of T cell receptor beta chains follows, all from one sample in a study of blood T cell repertoires in COVID-19. Clones were sequenced by immunoSEQ multiplex PCR, and TCRdb holds only the in-frame ones, with some missing. This table has some 220,000 clones, roughly 85% appearing once. Sequenced: peripheral blood. These receptors were obtained from a woman between 70 and 85 years old with COVID-19, enrolled during active disease. The CDR3 runs from the conserved cysteine through the conserved F or W. The D gene is left open where the match is weak. The listing skips clone size in some rows; elsewhere it reads once, few, many or a size class.

V gene: TRBV3-1/TRBV3-2
J gene: TRBJ2-1
clone size: .
D gene: TRBD1
CDR3 protein: CASSQGPGQSYNEQFF
CDR3 DNA: TGTGCCAGCAGCCAAGGACCGGGACAGTCCTACAATGAGCAGTTCTTC

V gene: TRBV19
J gene: TRBJ1-5
clone size: .
D gene: TRBD1
CDR3 protein: CASSMRGPEQPQHF
CDR3 DNA: TGTGCCAGTAGTATGAGGGGGCCGGAGCAGCCCCAGCATTTT

V gene: TRBV7-9
J gene: TRBJ1-4
clone size: .
D gene: .
CDR3 protein: CASSLGATGKLFF
CDR3 DNA: TGTGCCAGCAGCTTGGGGGCGACGGGGAAACTGTTTTTT

V gene: TRBV2
J gene: TRBJ1-1
clone size: .
D gene: TRBD1
CDR3 protein: CASPNRDRGTTLNTEAFF
CDR3 DNA: TGTGCCAGCCCCAACCGGGACAGGGGAACCACCCTGAACACTGAAGCTTTCTTT

V gene: TRBV7-3
J gene: TRBJ1-1
clone size: .
D gene: .
CDR3 protein: CASSLQIGTEAFF
CDR3 DNA: TGTGCCAGCAGCCTTCAAATCGGCACTGAAGCTTTCTTT

V gene: TRBV6-5
J gene: TRBJ1-3
clone size: few
D gene: .
CDR3 protein: CASRPGTTSGNTIYF
CDR3 DNA: TGTGCCAGCAGACCCGGGACAACGTCTGGAAACACCATATATTTT

V gene: TRBV5-1
J gene: TRBJ2-2
clone size: .
D gene: TRBD1
CDR3 protein: CASSTDRVTGELFF
CDR3 DNA: TGCGCCAGCAGCACAGACAGGGTGACCGGGGAGCTGTTTTTT

V gene: TRBV5-1
J gene: TRBJ1-4
clone size: .
D gene: .
CDR3 protein: CASSFGRDNEKLFF
CDR3 DNA: TGCGCCAGCAGCTTCGGTCGGGATAATGAAAAACTGTTTTTT

V gene: TRBV7-9
J gene: TRBJ2-3
clone size: once
D gene: TRBD1
CDR3 protein: CASSWTGEGTDTQYF
CDR3 DNA: TGTGCCAGCAGCTGGACAGGGGAGGGCACAGATACGCAGTATTTT

V gene: TRBV4-1
J gene: TRBJ1-6
clone size: .
D gene: .
CDR3 protein: CASSPGTGESRSPLHF
CDR3 DNA: TGCGCCAGCAGCCCTGGGACGGGGGAGTCGAGGTCACCCCTCCACTTT

V gene: TRBV4-1
J gene: TRBJ2-1
clone size: .
D gene: .
CDR3 protein: CASSPHPDGSSYNEQFF
CDR3 DNA: TGCGCCAGCAGCCCGCACCCGGACGGGAGCTCCTACAATGAGCAGTTCTTC

V gene: TRBV6-5
J gene: TRBJ1-1
clone size: .
D gene: .
CDR3 protein: CASTGLNTEAFF
CDR3 DNA: TGTGCCAGCACGGGGTTGAACACTGAAGCTTTCTTT

V gene: TRBV6-5
J gene: TRBJ1-1
clone size: .
D gene: .
CDR3 protein: CASRAHAMNTEAFF
CDR3 DNA: TGTGCCAGCAGAGCCCATGCGATGAACACTGAAGCTTTCTTT

V gene: TRBV5-1
J gene: TRBJ2-1
clone size: .
D gene: TRBD2
CDR3 protein: CASSLGAGGLDEQFF
CDR3 DNA: TGCGCCAGCAGCCTCGGAGCGGGGGGGCTAGATGAGCAGTTCTTC

V gene: TRBV9
J gene: TRBJ1-2
clone size: .
D gene: TRBD1
CDR3 protein: CASSARTGTGVSGYTF
CDR3 DNA: TGTGCCAGCAGCGCGAGAACCGGGACAGGGGTGTCCGGCTACACCTTC

V gene: TRBV5-6
J gene: TRBJ2-7
clone size: .
D gene: .
CDR3 protein: CASSLDPGMRSYEQYF
CDR3 DNA: TGTGCCAGCAGCTTGGACCCGGGGATGAGATCCTACGAGCAGTACTTC

V gene: TRBV30
J gene: TRBJ2-2
clone size: .
D gene: TRBD1
CDR3 protein: CATKWGRTGGTGELFF
CDR3 DNA: TGTGCCACGAAGTGGGGGCGGACAGGGGGCACCGGGGAGCTGTTTTTT

V gene: TRBV6-5
J gene: TRBJ2-3
clone size: .
D gene: TRBD1
CDR3 protein: CASSLDRVEGTQYF
CDR3 DNA: TGTGCCAGCAGTCTCGACAGGGTTGAGGGTACGCAGTATTTT

V gene: TRBV30
J gene: TRBJ1-5
clone size: once
D gene: TRBD1
CDR3 protein: CAWRPGQGSNQPQHF
CDR3 DNA: TGTGCCTGGAGACCTGGACAGGGGAGCAATCAGCCCCAGCATTTT

V gene: TRBV4-2
J gene: TRBJ2-7
clone size: .
D gene: .
CDR3 protein: CASSPEGYEQYF
CDR3 DNA: TGTGCCAGCAGCCCCGAGGGATACGAGCAGTACTTC

V gene: TRBV19
J gene: TRBJ1-2
clone size: .
D gene: .
CDR3 protein: CASKEQTRGGIYGYTF
CDR3 DNA: TGTGCCAGTAAGGAGCAAACCAGGGGAGGGATCTATGGCTACACCTTC

V gene: TRBV11-3
J gene: TRBJ1-3
clone size: .
D gene: .
CDR3 protein: CASSSGGSGNTIYF
CDR3 DNA: TGTGCCAGCAGCTCTGGGGGGAGCGGAAACACCATATATTTT

V gene: TRBV9
J gene: TRBJ1-6
clone size: few
D gene: .
CDR3 protein: CASSAEMRGNSPLHF
CDR3 DNA: TGTGCCAGCAGCGCCGAAATGCGGGGTAATTCACCCCTCCACTTT

V gene: TRBV11-3
J gene: TRBJ1-2
clone size: .
D gene: TRBD1
CDR3 protein: CASSLADRAGYTF
CDR3 DNA: TGTGCCAGCAGCTTAGCGGACAGGGCTGGCTACACCTTC

V gene: TRBV7-2
J gene: TRBJ2-7
clone size: .
D gene: .
CDR3 protein: CASSLALVPLEQYF
CDR3 DNA: TGTGCCAGCAGCTTAGCGCTAGTCCCCCTCGAGCAGTACTTC

V gene: TRBV14
J gene: TRBJ2-2
clone size: .
D gene: TRBD2
CDR3 protein: CASSPRYGGAGELFF
CDR3 DNA: TGTGCCAGCAGTCCTCGCTACGGGGGGGCCGGGGAGCTGTTTTTT

V gene: TRBV6-1
J gene: TRBJ2-1
clone size: .
D gene: .
CDR3 protein: CASSEDPGSYNEQFF
CDR3 DNA: TGTGCCAGCAGTGAAGATCCAGGTTCCTACAATGAGCAGTTCTTC

V gene: TRBV4-1
J gene: TRBJ2-7
clone size: .
D gene: TRBD2
CDR3 protein: CARGAGEQF
CDR3 DNA: TGCGCCCGAGGCGCGGGAGAACAATTC

V gene: TRBV7-8
J gene: TRBJ1-1
clone size: .
D gene: .
CDR3 protein: CASNERGAGANTEAFF
CDR3 DNA: TGTGCCAGCAATGAAAGAGGGGCAGGGGCGAACACTGAAGCTTTCTTT

V gene: TRBV5-4
J gene: TRBJ1-4
clone size: few
D gene: .
CDR3 protein: CASSLRQVAAGNEKLFF
CDR3 DNA: TGTGCCAGCAGCTTGCGGCAGGTCGCGGCGGGTAATGAAAAACTGTTTTTT

V gene: TRBV5-5
J gene: TRBJ1-1
clone size: once
D gene: TRBD1
CDR3 protein: CASSSRDRGVSDTEAFF
CDR3 DNA: TGTGCCAGCAGCTCCCGGGACAGGGGTGTCTCGGACACTGAAGCTTTCTTT

V gene: TRBV28
J gene: TRBJ2-7
clone size: .
D gene: TRBD2
CDR3 protein: CASSSRLAGSSYEQYF
CDR3 DNA: TGTGCCAGCAGTTCCCGACTAGCGGGTAGCTCCTACGAGCAGTACTTC

V gene: TRBV5-3
J gene: TRBJ1-5
clone size: .
D gene: TRBD1
CDR3 protein: CARSLEGTGKQPQHF
CDR3 DNA: TGTGCCAGAAGCTTGGAAGGGACAGGGAAACAGCCCCAGCATTTT

V gene: TRBV11-3
J gene: TRBJ2-7
clone size: .
D gene: .
CDR3 protein: CASSLIDRFPYEQYF
CDR3 DNA: TGTGCCAGCAGCTTAATCGACAGGTTCCCCTACGAGCAGTACTTC

V gene: TRBV7-2
J gene: TRBJ1-5
clone size: .
D gene: .
CDR3 protein: CASSPLNRVNNQPQHF
CDR3 DNA: TGTGCCAGCAGCCCTCTTAACAGGGTAAACAATCAGCCCCAGCATTTT

V gene: TRBV6-5
J gene: TRBJ1-2
clone size: .
D gene: .
CDR3 protein: CASRDNREGYTF
CDR3 DNA: TGTGCCAGCAGGGATAACAGAGAAGGCTACACCTTC